The present TCR beta chain was sequenced within a study of OX40 agonist ivuxolimab in advanced cancers. As for the study in general: Eligibility admitted prior anti-PD-1, anti-PD-L1 or anti-CTLA-4 therapy; about 40% had some. There were three patients with partial responses, one having hepatocellular carcinoma and two cutaneous melanoma.

Study-level points and caveats: The investigators did not determine what antigen specificity the expanded peripheral T cells had. Among the lowest peripheral clonal expansion occurred in 0.1-3.0 mg/kg partial responders.

The repertoire was sequenced with immunoSEQ multiplex PCR; TCRdb's copy has only in-frame clones and lacks some. The sample records about 37,000 clones, 80% to 95% being singletons. Germline CDR1 reads SEHNR; CDR2 reads FQNEAQ (reference sequence). V was clipped by 4 bases and J by 7 bases; unmatched bases: 7. The CDR3 consists of 15 residues. This clone was seen just once. Its target is not known. Source: CD4+ or CD8+ T cells sorted from blood, taken in a trial of the OX40 agonist ivuxolimab. This chain connects TRBV7-9 to TRBJ2-1; TRBD2 matches at 10 bases. The source is an adult with an advanced solid tumor such as melanoma, head and neck, liver or kidney cancer. CDR3: CASSSGLALGNEQFF. The CDR3 region has the DNA TGTGCCAGCAGCTCGGGACTAGCGTTAGGGAATGAGCAGTTCTTC.